The clone carrying this TCR beta chain was seen a handful of times. The data were taken from a study of blood T cell repertoires in COVID-19. This CDR3 contains 16 residues. CDR1 and CDR2 (germline): SGHTA, FQGNSA. J was trimmed by 5 bases and V by 2 bases; bases with no gene match: 6. Method: immunoSEQ multiplex PCR; TCRdb's copy keeps in-frame clones and lacks some. This sample yields tens of thousands of clones, of which roughly 90% are seen a single time; over 8% belongs to the top ten. Sequencing was done on a sample of peripheral blood. This sequence originates from a human donor in a cohort sampled during active COVID-19. The rearrangement joins TRBV7-2 to TRBJ1-6; 7 nucleotides align to TRBD1. The CDR3 reads CASSLRRGRNNSPLHF. The DNA of the CDR3 is TGTGCCAGCAGCTTAAGGAGGGGGCGCAATAATTCACCCCTCCACTTT.